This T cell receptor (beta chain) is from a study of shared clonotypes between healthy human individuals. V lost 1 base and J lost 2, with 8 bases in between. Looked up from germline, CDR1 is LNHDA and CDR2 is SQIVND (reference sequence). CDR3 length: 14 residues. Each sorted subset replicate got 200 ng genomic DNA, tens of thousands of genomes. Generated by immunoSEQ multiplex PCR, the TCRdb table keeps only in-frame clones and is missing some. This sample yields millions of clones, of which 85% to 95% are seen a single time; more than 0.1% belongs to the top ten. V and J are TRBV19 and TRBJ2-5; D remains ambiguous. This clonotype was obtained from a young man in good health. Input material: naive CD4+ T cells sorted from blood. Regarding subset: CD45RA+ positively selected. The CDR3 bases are TGTGCCAGTAGTATAGGGCAGGTACAAGAGACCCAGTACTTC. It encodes CASSIGQVQETQYF.